A selection of T cell receptor beta chains follows, all from one sample in a study of low-dose radiotherapy and immunotherapy resistance in tumors. TCRdb called the reads again in MiXCR, with one record for every CDR3 protein. This table holds 95,000 to 100,000 distinct CDR3 sequences, around 20% found once. Sequenced here: PBMCs, sampled after low-dose radiotherapy plus immunotherapy. Every receptor here comes from a male donor with prostate cancer. CDR3s include the opening cysteine and the closing phenylalanine or tryptophan. The order of the fields is J gene, D gene, V gene, clone size, CDR3 DNA, CDR3 protein. A D gene is named only where the DNA matches it firmly. The size of a clone is reported for some rows only, either as once, few or many, or as a class for expanded clones.

j_call: TRBJ2-1
d_call: NA
v_call: TRBV7-2
clone_size: many
cdr3_nt: TGTGCCAGCACCACCCGAGGGGGGGGTGGTAGGGGTAATGAGCAGTTCTTC
cdr3_aa: CASTTRGGGGRGNEQFF

j_call: TRBJ1-2
d_call: TRBD1
v_call: TRBV3-1
clone_size: many
cdr3_nt: TGTGCCAGCAGCCAACGGGCAGGGGGGAGCTACACCTTC
cdr3_aa: CASSQRAGGSYTF

j_call: TRBJ2-2
d_call: NA
v_call: TRBV19
clone_size: NA
cdr3_nt: NA
cdr3_aa: CASRGTGIAGELFFFFFF

j_call: TRBJ2-7
d_call: NA
v_call: TRBV7-9
clone_size: many
cdr3_nt: TGTGCCAGCAGCTCCCCGACAACGGACTACGAGCAGTACTTC
cdr3_aa: CASSSPTTDYEQYF

j_call: TRBJ1-6
d_call: NA
v_call: TRBV16
clone_size: many
cdr3_nt: TGTGCCAGCAGCCAAAGGGGGGTTTATAATTCACCCCTCCACTTT
cdr3_aa: CASSQRGVYNSPLHF

j_call: TRBJ2-7
d_call: TRBD2
v_call: TRBV29-1
clone_size: many
cdr3_nt: TGCAGCGTTCCGGGGGAGGGCGAGCAGTACTTC
cdr3_aa: CSVPGEGEQYF

j_call: TRBJ2-3
d_call: NA
v_call: TRBV28
clone_size: NA
cdr3_nt: TGTGCCAGCAGGTCGGGCACCACAGATACGCAGTATTTT
cdr3_aa: CASRSGTTDTQYF

j_call: TRBJ2-3
d_call: NA
v_call: TRBV20-1
clone_size: many
cdr3_nt: TGCAGTGCTAGAGGCCAGGCCCCGACAACTGCTAGCACAGATACGCAGTATTTT
cdr3_aa: CSARGQAPTTASTDTQYF

j_call: TRBJ1-3
d_call: TRBD1
v_call: TRBV14
clone_size: many
cdr3_nt: TGTGCCAGCAGCCAAGATTGGACAGGAATCGAAAACACCATATATTTT
cdr3_aa: CASSQDWTGIENTIYF

j_call: TRBJ2-7
d_call: NA
v_call: TRBV20-1
clone_size: NA
cdr3_nt: TGCAGTGCTAGTATACAGGGGACTGACGAGCAGTACTTC
cdr3_aa: CSASIQGTDEQYF

j_call: TRBJ2-3
d_call: NA
v_call: TRBV24-1
clone_size: many
cdr3_nt: TGTGCCACCAGTGCCCCGGGGGTGGATACGCAGTATTTT
cdr3_aa: CATSAPGVDTQYF

j_call: TRBJ1-5
d_call: NA
v_call: TRBV6-5
clone_size: NA
cdr3_nt: TGTGCCAGCAGTTACGACAGTGCGAATCAGCCCCAGCATTTT
cdr3_aa: CASSYDSANQPQHF

j_call: TRBJ2-5
d_call: TRBD2
v_call: TRBV6-6
clone_size: many
cdr3_nt: TGTGCCAGCATGGGGGGGGGAGAGACCCAGTACTTC
cdr3_aa: CASMGGGETQYF

j_call: TRBJ2-3
d_call: NA
v_call: TRBV7-2
clone_size: many
cdr3_nt: TGTGCCAGCAGCTTAGGACAGTCAGCTCCGGCCACAGATACGCAGTATTTT
cdr3_aa: CASSLGQSAPATDTQYF

j_call: TRBJ2-3
d_call: NA
v_call: TRBV25-1
clone_size: few
cdr3_nt: TGTGCCAGCAGTGAATACGCCCTAACAGATACGCAGTATTTT
cdr3_aa: CASSEYALTDTQYF

j_call: TRBJ1-5
d_call: NA
v_call: TRBV2
clone_size: many
cdr3_nt: TGTGCCAGCAGTGAAGAGGGGTATAGCAATCAGCCCCAGCATTTT
cdr3_aa: CASSEEGYSNQPQHF